One and the same sample provided the 29 T cell receptor beta chains below, sequenced in a study of cytomegalovirus exposure and HLA in healthy donors. The PCR contained 60 Vbeta and 13 Jbeta primers. Here immunoSEQ multiplex PCR was the method, and the copy in TCRdb shows in-frame clones only, minus some. Counted here are over 200,000 clones, 82% occurring once; the ten biggest clones make up roughly 5.5%. The specimen was PBMCs. All receptors derive from a man in his forties in good health and CMV-seropositive.

Written as DNA, the CDR3 is TGTGCCAGCAGCTTGCAGCCGGGACTAGACACCGGGGAGCTGTTTTTT. Translation gives CASSLQPGLDTGELFF. The chain has TRBV7-3 and TRBJ2-2, with 8 bases identical to TRBD2. The length of the CDR3 is 16 residues. J lost 3 bases, V lost 3 bases, and 6 bases had no gene match. From germline, CDR1 is SGHTA and CDR2 FQGTGA.

The chain is built from TRBV30 and TRBJ1-1, with D maybe TRBD1 (5 bases). V was cut by 3 bases and J by 5 bases, with 28 bases left in between. The CDR3 extends over 18 amino acids. Germline V gene data show CDR1 as GTSNPN and CDR2 as SVGIG (reference sequence). CDR3 in DNA: TGTGCCTGGAGAGGCCCAAAATGGGGCCACGGGGGGAAGACTGAAGCTTTCTTT. The encoded protein is CAWRGPKWGHGGKTEAFF.

This sequence joins TRBV29-1 and TRBJ2-3; 8 bases are a match to TRBD1. V lost 7 bases, J lost 3 bases, and 3 bases stayed unmatched. CDR1 is SQVTM and CDR2 is ANQGSEA in the germline V gene. The CDR3 sequence is 12 residues long. Here the CDR3 reads CSARQGTDTQYF. The CDR3 coding sequence is TGCAGCGCTCGACAGGGGACAGATACGCAGTATTTT.

The V gene is TRBV14, the J gene TRBJ2-1, with D possibly matching TRBD1 (5 bases). The CDR3 length is 16 residues. V lost 4 bases to trimming and J lost 3 bases, with 16 bases between them. Germline assignment: CDR1 SGHDN and CDR2 FVKESK. The CDR3 coding sequence is TGTGCCAGCAGCCTCACAGGTTCCGAATTCTACAATGAGCAGTTCTTC. Its translation: CASSLTGSEFYNEQFF.

The count of this clone is one. This chain joins TRBV9 and TRBJ2-1, with D perhaps matching TRBD2 (5 bases). Per germline, CDR1 SGDLS and CDR2 YYNGEE. The V end lost 4 bases, the J end lost 3 bases, and 14 bases lay between the germline ends. The CDR3 loop spans 15 amino acids. The CDR3 DNA reads TGTGCCAGCAGCCTGATAGGAGGCGACTACAATGAGCAGTTCTTC. This sequence encodes CASSLIGGDYNEQFF.

This clone has more than one count but fewer than ten. This chain connects TRBV27 to TRBJ2-1, with 10 positions matching TRBD2. This CDR3 is 15 amino acids long. The junction had 6 bases not matched to a gene; V was cut back by 5 bases and J by 5 bases. CDR1 and CDR2 (germline): MNHEY, SMNVEV (reference sequence). The CDR3 DNA reads TGTGCCAGCAGTCCAGGGACTAGCGCCGACAATGAGCAGTTCTTC. This translates into CASSPGTSADNEQFF.

This clone appeared once. The gene calls are TRBV7-3 and TRBJ2-1; TRBD2 aligns across 9 bases. The V and J ends lost 5 bases and 1 base, in that order; junction bases with no gene match: 6. CDR1 and CDR2 (germline): SGHTA, FQGTGA. CDR3 length equals 16 residues. CDR3 in DNA: TGTGCCAGCAGCCTCCTTAGCGGGAGTTCCTACAATGAGCAGTTCTTC. This encodes CASSLLSGSSYNEQFF.

V gene TRBV9 combines with J gene TRBJ2-1, with unresolved D. Germline CDR1 is SGDLS and CDR2 is YYNGEE. CDR3 size: 15 residues. Trimming left V 0 bases short and J 1 base short, with 8 bases between. The chain's CDR3 is CASSVDGASYNEQFF. For the CDR3, the DNA is TGTGCCAGCAGCGTAGACGGAGCATCCTACAATGAGCAGTTCTTC.

The CDR3 DNA reads as TGTGCCAGTAGTATAGAGGCTAGAAACATTCAGTACTTC. This encodes CASSIEARNIQYF. The V gene is TRBV19, the J gene TRBJ2-4, with D unresolved. Germline CDR1 and CDR2: LNHDA and SQIVND (reference sequence). The CDR3 loop spans 13 amino acids. The ends were cut back, 0 bases at V and 6 bases at J, with 6 bases in the middle.

This chain links TRBV30 with TRBJ2-1; 13 bases are a match to TRBD2. V lost 7 bases, J lost 9 bases, and 9 bases stayed unmatched. Germline values: CDR1 GTSNPN, CDR2 SVGIG (reference sequence). The CDR3 runs 14 residues. The CDR3 coding sequence is TGTGCCTCCGATGGACTAGCGGGAGTGGCTGAGCAGTTCTTC. Translation: CASDGLAGVAEQFF. Filled out from reference TRBV30 and TRBJ2-1, the complete variable domain reads SQTIHQWPATLVQPVGSPLSLECTVEGTSNPNLYWYRQAAGRGLQLLFYSVGIGQISSEVPQNLSASRPQDRQFILSSKKLLLSDSGFYLCASDGLAGVAEQFFGPGTRLTVL.

The chain recombines TRBV29-1 with TRBJ2-1, with 12 positions matching TRBD2. The CDR3 contains 17 residues. The J segment lost 0 bases and the V segment lost 8 bases, leaving 11 bases of the junction unmatched. Germline V gene lookup returns CDR1 SQVTM and CDR2 ANQGSEA. CDR3 sequence reads: CSTGLAGPPSSYNEQFF. CDR3 nucleotides: TGCAGCACCGGACTAGCGGGGCCTCCCAGCTCCTACAATGAGCAGTTCTTC.

V and J are TRBV27 and TRBJ2-1; 9 nucleotides line up with TRBD1. The V segment lost 5 bases and the J segment 4 bases; nucleotides outside the gene matches: 3. This CDR3 region has 14 residues. Germline CDR1 is MNHEY and CDR2 is SMNVEV (reference sequence). DNA for the CDR3: TGTGCCAGCAGTCCACAGGGGGCATACAATGAGCAGTTCTTC. It is translated as CASSPQGAYNEQFF.

The V and J genes are TRBV30 and TRBJ2-1; 7 positions match TRBD2. This CDR3 spans 14 amino acids. J lost 0 bases, V lost 3 bases, and 2 bases had no gene match. Germline V gene sequence: CDR1 GTSNPN, CDR2 SVGIG (reference sequence). The DNA for the CDR3 is TGTGCCTGGAGCCGGACTAGCTCCTACAATGAGCAGTTCTTC. This sequence encodes CAWSRTSSYNEQFF.

The V call is TRBV29-1, the J call TRBJ1-1; D may be TRBD1 (5 bases). This CDR3 contains 12 residues. Between the trimmed V and J ends, which lost 5 bases and 5 bases, there was a span of 12 bases. The germline gives CDR1 SQVTM, CDR2 ANQGSEA. The CDR3 DNA sequence: TGCAGCGTTCGCGGGGGGGGTACTGAAGCTTTCTTT. Translating it yields CSVRGGGTEAFF.

The chain uses TRBV27 and TRBJ2-3; D is unclear. Germline CDR1 reads MNHEY; CDR2 reads SMNVEV (reference sequence). Trimming left V 2 bases short and J 5 bases short, with 8 bases between. There are 13 residues in the CDR3. This CDR3 reads CASSLKRQDTQYF. As DNA, the CDR3 is TGTGCCAGCAGTTTAAAGCGTCAAGATACGCAGTATTTT.

This clone showed up just a few times. The V call is TRBV15, the J call TRBJ2-3; D gene uncertain. Germline V lookup: CDR1 LNHNV, CDR2 YYDKDF (reference sequence). CDR3 length: 16 amino acids. V lost 0 bases, J lost 2 bases, and 12 bases lay in between. CDR3 nucleotides: TGTGCCACCAGCAGAGATAAGACTCCCAACACAGATACGCAGTATTTT. Its protein product is CATSRDKTPNTDTQYF. Based on the CDR3 plus reference TRBV15 and TRBJ2-3, the full variable domain is DAMVIQNPRYQVTQFGKPVTLSCSQTLNHNVMYWYQQKSSQAPKLLFHYYDKDFNNEADTPDNFQSRRPNTSFCFLDIRSPGLGDTAMYLCATSRDKTPNTDTQYFGPGTRLTVL.

The V and J genes are TRBV6-1 and TRBJ1-1; tentatively, D is TRBD1 (6 bases). The CDR3 extends over 15 amino acids. Trimming left V 0 bases short and J 2 bases short, with 10 bases between. Per germline, CDR1 MNHNS and CDR2 SASEGT. CDR3 bases: TGTGCCAGCAGTGAAGCGCAGGGGTTAAACACTGAAGCTTTCTTT. Its protein product is CASSEAQGLNTEAFF.

The chain has TRBV19 and TRBJ2-1; D call uncertain. CDR1 LNHDA and CDR2 SQIVND come from the germline V gene (reference sequence). The CDR3 has 12 amino acids. Between the trimmed V and J ends, which lost 10 bases and 5 bases, there was a span of 12 bases. In DNA form, the CDR3 reads TGTGCCACCTCTGGCGGTGACAATGAGCAGTTCTTC. Protein sequence: CATSGGDNEQFF.

The J gene is TRBJ2-1, the V gene TRBV6-5; 7 nucleotides align to TRBD1. Looked up from germline, CDR1 is MNHEY and CDR2 is SVGAGI. The CDR3 covers 14 residues. The V gene end was trimmed by 5 bases and the J gene end by 2 bases; junction bases not matched to a gene: 3. CDR3 nucleotide sequence: TGTGCCAGCAGTACCGGGACAGCCTACAATGAGCAGTTCTTC. It translates to CASSTGTAYNEQFF.

The V and J genes are TRBV27 and TRBJ2-3; D perhaps matches TRBD2 (5 bases). V lost 10 bases, J lost 1 base, and 12 bases lay in between. CDR3 length: 13 residues. Looked up from germline, CDR1 is MNHEY and CDR2 is SMNVEV (reference sequence). CDR3 protein: CATTRSRTDTQYF. CDR3 sequence (DNA): TGTGCCACCACTAGGTCTCGCACAGATACGCAGTATTTT.

The V gene is TRBV5-1, the J gene TRBJ2-1, with 8 positions matching TRBD2. V lost 0 bases and J lost 13; bases outside the gene matches: 3. The germline V gene has CDR1 SGHRS and CDR2 YFSETQ. This CDR3 has 12 amino acids. The CDR3 DNA is TGCGCCAGCAGCTTGGTCGGGAGGGATCAGTTCTTC. As protein: CASSLVGRDQFF.

The chain couples TRBV7-9 to TRBJ2-5; tentative D call: TRBD2 (7 bases). This CDR3 is 14 amino acids long. Trimming shortened V by 1 base and J by 5 bases, and 11 bases separated the two germline ends. Per germline, CDR1 SEHNR and CDR2 FQNEAQ (reference sequence). This chain's CDR3 is CASSLGGGSETQYF. In nucleotides, the CDR3 is TGTGCCAGCAGCTTAGGGGGGGGCTCGGAGACCCAGTACTTC.

In its sample, this clone was seen a few times. V gene TRBV5-1 combines with J gene TRBJ1-1; D possibly corresponds to TRBD1 (5 bases). Trimming removed 3 bases from V and 2 bases from J, with 17 bases in between. This CDR3 spans 16 amino acids. Germline assignment: CDR1 SGHRS and CDR2 YFSETQ. CDR3 DNA: TGCGCCAGCAGCTCACCTCTGTCAGGGCAAAACACTGAAGCTTTCTTT. It encodes CASSSPLSGQNTEAFF.

The J gene is TRBJ2-5, the V gene TRBV6-6; the D gene is possibly TRBD1 (6 bases). The germline V gene has CDR1 MNHNY and CDR2 SVGAGI (reference sequence). V lost 0 bases and J 0 bases, leaving 11 bases between the germline ends. This CDR3 spans 16 amino acids. The DNA for the CDR3 is TGTGCCAGCAGTTACTCGACAGGCGGGTACCAAGAGACCCAGTACTTC. Translated, it gives CASSYSTGGYQETQYF.

The chain combines TRBV2 with TRBJ2-5; 8 nucleotides agree with TRBD2. CDR1 and CDR2 (germline): SNHLY, FYNNEI. This CDR3 is 16 amino acids long. V dropped 7 bases and J dropped 5; count of bases not matched to a gene: 15. CDR3 loop: CASKGWREASGETQYF. Written as DNA, the CDR3 is TGTGCCAGCAAAGGGTGGCGGGAGGCTTCGGGGGAGACCCAGTACTTC. Drawing the rest from reference TRBV2 and TRBJ2-5, the complete variable domain is EPEVTQTPSHQVTQMGQEVILRCVPISNHLYFYWYRQILGQKVEFLVSFYNNEISEKSEIFDDQFSVERPDGSNFTLKIRSTKLEDSAMYFCASKGWREASGETQYFGPGTRLLVL.

This clone was counted at least ten times. The J gene is TRBJ2-3, the V gene TRBV7-2; 9 bases fit TRBD2. The V and J ends lost 5 bases and 3 bases, in that order; junction bases with no gene match: 9. In germline, CDR1 is SGHTA, CDR2 FQGNSA. The CDR3 extends over 16 amino acids. The CDR3 sequence: CASSLLLAGPTDTQYF. DNA for the CDR3: TGTGCCAGCAGCCTGCTGCTAGCGGGACCTACAGATACGCAGTATTTT.

V gene TRBV10-3 combines with J gene TRBJ2-1, with 10 bases aligning to TRBD2. With 3 bases clipped from V and 1 base from J, the junction kept 3 bases outside the gene matches. This CDR3 region has 16 residues. Per the germline V gene, CDR1 is ENHRY and CDR2 is SYGVKD. CDR3 sequence reads: CAISEGAGGSYNEQFF. The CDR3 region has the DNA TGTGCCATCAGTGAAGGAGCGGGAGGGTCCTACAATGAGCAGTTCTTC.

The chain carries TRBV9 and TRBJ1-1, with D possibly matching TRBD1 (6 bases). The CDR3 loop spans 14 amino acids. V gave up 3 bases and J gave up 1 base, with 10 bases separating them. Per the germline V gene, CDR1 is SGDLS and CDR2 is YYNGEE. The CDR3, as DNA: TGTGCCAGCAGCGCAGCGGGACAGAACACTGAAGCTTTCTTT. Translated, it gives CASSAAGQNTEAFF.

V usage is TRBV29-1 and J usage is TRBJ2-5, with unresolved D. CDR1 and CDR2 (germline): SQVTM, ANQGSEA. The CDR3 is 13 amino acids. Trimming removed 4 bases from V and 1 base from J, with 10 bases in between. The CDR3 is CSVGLRPQETQYF. In DNA, the CDR3 is TGCAGCGTTGGACTTCGACCCCAAGAGACCCAGTACTTC.